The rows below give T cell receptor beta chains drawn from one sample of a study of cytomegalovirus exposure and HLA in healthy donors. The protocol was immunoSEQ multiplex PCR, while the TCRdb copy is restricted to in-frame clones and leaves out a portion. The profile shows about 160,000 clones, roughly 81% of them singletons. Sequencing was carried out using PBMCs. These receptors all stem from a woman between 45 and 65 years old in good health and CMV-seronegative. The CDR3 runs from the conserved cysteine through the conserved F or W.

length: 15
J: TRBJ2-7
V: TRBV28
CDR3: CASSLWGQGPNEQYF

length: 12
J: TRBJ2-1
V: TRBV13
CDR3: CAGSRLVDEQFF

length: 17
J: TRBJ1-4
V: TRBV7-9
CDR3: CASSFRTGSATNEKLFF

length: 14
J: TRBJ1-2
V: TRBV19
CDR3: CASRGGEKNNGYTF

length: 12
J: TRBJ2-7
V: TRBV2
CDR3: CASSELDFGQYF

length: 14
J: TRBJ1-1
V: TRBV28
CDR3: CASKFRQGWTEAFF

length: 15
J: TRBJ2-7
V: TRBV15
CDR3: CATSRAGQISYEQYF

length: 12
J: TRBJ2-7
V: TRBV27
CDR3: CASGRASYEQYF

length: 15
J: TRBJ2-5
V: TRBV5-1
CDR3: CASSLGGGVQETQYF

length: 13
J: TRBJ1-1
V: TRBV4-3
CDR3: CASSQAQGEEAFF

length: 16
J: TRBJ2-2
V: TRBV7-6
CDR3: CASSLAVVGNTGELFF

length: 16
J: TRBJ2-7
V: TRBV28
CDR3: CASSYPPVEGSYEQYF